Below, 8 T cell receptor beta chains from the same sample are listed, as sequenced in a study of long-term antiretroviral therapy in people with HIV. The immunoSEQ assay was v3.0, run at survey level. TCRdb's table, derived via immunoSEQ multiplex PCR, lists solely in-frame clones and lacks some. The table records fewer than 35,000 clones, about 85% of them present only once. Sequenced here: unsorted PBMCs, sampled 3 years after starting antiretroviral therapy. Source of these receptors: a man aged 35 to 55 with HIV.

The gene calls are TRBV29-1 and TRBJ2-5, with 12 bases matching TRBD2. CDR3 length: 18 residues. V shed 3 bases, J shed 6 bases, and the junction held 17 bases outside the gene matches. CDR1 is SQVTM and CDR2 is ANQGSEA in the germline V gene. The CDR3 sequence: CSVDGWRPGLAGLKTQYF. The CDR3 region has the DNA TGCAGCGTTGACGGATGGCGACCGGGACTAGCGGGTCTCAAGACCCAGTACTTC.

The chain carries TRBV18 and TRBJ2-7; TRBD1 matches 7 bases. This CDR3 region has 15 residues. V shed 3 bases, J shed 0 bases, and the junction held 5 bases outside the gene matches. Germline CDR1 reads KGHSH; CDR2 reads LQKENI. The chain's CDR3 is CASSPTGLSSYEQYF. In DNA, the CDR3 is TGTGCCAGCTCACCGACAGGGTTGAGCTCCTACGAGCAGTACTTC.

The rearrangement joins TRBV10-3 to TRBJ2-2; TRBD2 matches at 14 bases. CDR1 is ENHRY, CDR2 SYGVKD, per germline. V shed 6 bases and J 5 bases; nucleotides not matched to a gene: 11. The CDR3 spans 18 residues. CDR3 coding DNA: TGTGCCATCAGCACCGGGACTAGCGGGAGTCTATGGACCGGGGAGCTGTTTTTT. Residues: CAISTGTSGSLWTGELFF.

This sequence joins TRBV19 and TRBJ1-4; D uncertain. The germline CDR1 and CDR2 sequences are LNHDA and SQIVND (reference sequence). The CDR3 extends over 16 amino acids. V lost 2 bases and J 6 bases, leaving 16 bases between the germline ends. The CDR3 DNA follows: TGTGCCAGTAGTATAAAGACGGGATACTTGGATGAAAAACTGTTTTTT. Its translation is CASSIKTGYLDEKLFF.

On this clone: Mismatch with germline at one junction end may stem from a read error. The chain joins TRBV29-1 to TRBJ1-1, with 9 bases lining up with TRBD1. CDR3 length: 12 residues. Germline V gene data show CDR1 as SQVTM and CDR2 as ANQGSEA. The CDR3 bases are TGCAGCGCCCGGACAGGGGACACTCAAGCTTTCTTT. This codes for CSARTGDTQAFF.

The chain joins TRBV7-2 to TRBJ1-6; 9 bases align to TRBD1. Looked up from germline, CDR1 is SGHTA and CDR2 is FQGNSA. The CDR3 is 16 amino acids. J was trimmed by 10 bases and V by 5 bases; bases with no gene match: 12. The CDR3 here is CASSPITGTGKSPLHF. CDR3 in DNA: TGTGCCAGCAGCCCGATTACCGGGACAGGGAAATCACCCCTCCACTTT.

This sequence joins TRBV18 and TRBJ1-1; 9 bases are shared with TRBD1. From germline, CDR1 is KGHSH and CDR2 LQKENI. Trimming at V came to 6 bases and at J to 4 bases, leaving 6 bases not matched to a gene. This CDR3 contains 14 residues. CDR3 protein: CASSPTGGTTEAFF. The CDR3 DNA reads TGTGCCAGCTCCCCGACAGGGGGGACCACTGAAGCTTTCTTT.

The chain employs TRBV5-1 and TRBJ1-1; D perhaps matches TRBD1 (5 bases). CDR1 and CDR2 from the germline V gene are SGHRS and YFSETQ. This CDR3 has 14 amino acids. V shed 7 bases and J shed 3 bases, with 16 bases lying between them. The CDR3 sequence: CASYLNMGDTEAFF. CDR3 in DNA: TGCGCCAGCTACCTGAATATGGGGGACACTGAAGCTTTCTTT. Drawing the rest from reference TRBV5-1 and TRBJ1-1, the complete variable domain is KAGVTQTPRYLIKTRGQQVTLSCSPISGHRSVSWYQQTPGQGLQFLFEYFSETQRNKGNFPGRFSGRQFSNSRSEMNVSTLELGDSALYLCASYLNMGDTEAFFGQGTRLTVV.